These 25 T cell receptor beta chains originate from one sample sequenced in a study of T cell repertoires in cytomegalovirus infection. One entry per CDR3 protein, called by TCRdb with MiXCR from the reads. There are roughly 51,000 distinct CDR3 sequences in the sample; 20% occur only once, and 26% lies in the top ten. Their specific antigens are unknown. The source material was CD8+ T cells from cultured PBMCs, sampled from culture after CMV antigen stimulation. The receptors were sampled from a human donor in good health (CMV status not recorded). Some clones in this sample may be carry-over from other donors' samples.

CDR3 DNA: TGTGCCAGCAGTTACTCGACTTGGGATACAGATACGCAGTATTTT. Its protein product is CASSYSTWDTDTQYF. The J gene is TRBJ2-3, the V gene TRBV6-8; D unclear. CDR1 MNHGY and CDR2 SAAAGT come from the germline V gene. Trimming took 0 bases from V and 3 from J, leaving 10 bases between them. The CDR3 extends over 15 amino acids.

V is TRBV7-8 and J is TRBJ1-5, with TRBD1 as a possible D gene (6 bases). V dropped 1 base and J dropped 7 bases, with 14 bases sitting between them. From germline, CDR1 is SGHVS and CDR2 FQNEAQ. The CDR3 covers 15 residues. Here the CDR3 reads CASSLVRGARQPQHF. CDR3 bases: TGTGCCAGCAGCTTAGTGCGGGGGGCGCGGCAGCCCCAGCATTTT.

This clonotype came up a few times. As DNA, the CDR3 is TGTGCCAGCAGCTTAGCAGGGAGGTTGGATACGCAGTATTTT. This translates into CASSLAGRLDTQYF. The chain has TRBV7-2 and TRBJ2-3, with D possibly being TRBD2 (6 bases). This CDR3 spans 14 amino acids. From germline, CDR1 is SGHTA and CDR2 FQGNSA. V was cut by 0 bases and J by 6 bases, with 10 bases left in between.

This clonotype was counted only a few times. The J gene is TRBJ1-3, the V gene TRBV12-3 or TRBV12-4; no clear D. The CDR3 length is 13 residues. V was trimmed by 5 bases and J by 1 base, leaving 6 bases between them. The CDR3, as DNA: TGTGCCAGCAGTCCGGCATCTGGAAACACCATATATTTT. Translation gives CASSPASGNTIYF.

This clonotype was detected only a few times. The chain carries TRBV9 and TRBJ2-1; TRBD2 is a possible D gene (6 bases). Trimming left V 4 bases short and J 8 bases short, with 16 bases between. CDR1 and CDR2 (germline): SGDLS, YYNGEE. CDR3 size: 14 residues. The DNA of the CDR3 is TGTGCCAGCAGCCCCGCGGGGCCTTCTCATGAGCAGTTCTTC. This codes for CASSPAGPSHEQFF.

CDR3 in amino acids: CASGSTGELFF. Here the CDR3 DNA reads TGTGCCAGCGGATCCACCGGGGAGCTGTTTTTT. The chain joins TRBV27 to TRBJ2-2; D is unresolved. The CDR3 totals 11 residues. Germline V gene lookup returns CDR1 MNHEY and CDR2 SMNVEV (reference sequence). Deletions cut 8 bases from V and 4 bases from J, with 5 bases between.

The chain is built from TRBV7-2 and TRBJ1-1; D unresolved. V was trimmed by 1 base and J by 5 bases, leaving 8 bases between them. CDR3 size: 13 residues. CDR1 and CDR2 from the germline V gene are SGHTA and FQGNSA. CDR3 sequence (DNA): TGTGCCAGCAGCTTAGTCCAGAGGACTGAAGCTTTCTTT. Translating gives CASSLVQRTEAFF.

A few counts support this clonotype. The chain carries TRBV7-8 and TRBJ1-2, with 9 nucleotides matching TRBD1. Germline CDR1 is SGHVS and CDR2 is FQNEAQ. CDR3 size: 17 residues. The V gene end was trimmed by 5 bases and the J gene end by 2 bases; junction bases not matched to a gene: 12. The CDR3 nucleotides read TGTGCCAGCAGCATAAACCCCGGGACAGGGAAGAACTATGGCTACACCTTC. Translated, it gives CASSINPGTGKNYGYTF.

The sample holds many counts of this clonotype. The chain couples TRBV6-2 or TRBV6-3 to TRBJ2-1; 15 bases align to TRBD2. Germline V CDR1 and CDR2: MNHEY, SVGEGT. With 6 bases clipped from V and 2 bases from J, the junction kept 2 bases outside the gene matches. The CDR3 has 16 residues. DNA of the CDR3: TGTGCCAGCAGCCGGACTAGCGGGGGGGCCTACAATGAGCAGTTCTTC. This translates into CASSRTSGGAYNEQFF.

The V call is TRBV7-9, the J call TRBJ2-2, with a weak D call TRBD2 (6 bases). V gave up 9 bases and J gave up 1 base, with 21 bases separating them. The CDR3 length is 17 residues. CDR1 and CDR2 from the germline V gene are SEHNR and FQNEAQ (reference sequence). The CDR3 loop reads CASYEWGVGGNTGELFF. CDR3 nucleotide sequence: TGTGCCAGTTACGAGTGGGGGGTGGGGGGGAACACCGGGGAGCTGTTTTTT.

This clonotype was seen a few times. V and J are TRBV20-1 and TRBJ1-2; D remains unclear. The germline V gene has CDR1 DFQATT and CDR2 SNEGSKA (reference sequence). The germline V and J ends were trimmed by 3 bases and 5 bases, with 10 bases remaining between them. The length of the CDR3 is 12 residues. CDR3 nucleotides: TGCAGTGCTAGTGTCGGTTTATATGGCTACACCTTC. Translating it yields CSASVGLYGYTF.

The chain links TRBV4-1 to TRBJ2-7, with D tentatively TRBD1 (6 bases). The CDR3 sequence is 16 residues long. The V and J ends lost 1 base and 2 bases respectively, with 15 bases between them. Germline CDR1 is MGHRA and CDR2 is YSYEKL. The CDR3 spells CASSQGPDRITYEQYF. DNA for the CDR3: TGCGCCAGCAGCCAAGGCCCCGACAGGATAACCTACGAGCAGTACTTC.

CDR3 residues: CASSLGGTGSEQYF. The CDR3 DNA sequence: TGTGCCAGCAGCTTGGGGGGGACAGGGTCCGAGCAGTACTTC. The V and J genes are TRBV5-5 and TRBJ2-7; TRBD1 matches at 9 bases. J was trimmed by 6 bases and V by 0 bases; bases with no gene match: 4. The CDR3 length is 14 residues. CDR1 is SGHKS, CDR2 YYEKEE, per germline (reference sequence).

This clonotype has more than one count but fewer than ten. This chain links TRBV7-2 with TRBJ2-7; TRBD1 matches 9 bases. The CDR3 is 15 amino acids. In germline, CDR1 is SGHTA, CDR2 FQGNSA. V dropped 1 base and J dropped 5; count of bases not matched to a gene: 6. The CDR3 loop reads CASSLVLQGADEQYF. Here the CDR3 DNA reads TGTGCCAGCAGCTTAGTCTTACAGGGGGCTGACGAGCAGTACTTC.

The V call is TRBV6-5, the J call TRBJ1-1; D perhaps matches TRBD1 (5 bases). Trimming cost V 0 bases and J 7 bases, with 15 bases left between them. This CDR3 contains 15 residues. Germline CDR1 MNHEY, CDR2 SVGAGI. CDR3 sequence: CASSYSSGGFVEAFF. CDR3 sequence (DNA): TGTGCCAGCAGTTACTCGTCGGGGGGTTTCGTTGAAGCTTTCTTT.

The V gene is TRBV6-1, the J gene TRBJ1-5, with unresolved D. The V and J ends lost 8 bases and 0 bases respectively, with 11 bases between them. CDR3 length: 14 residues. Germline V gene lookup returns CDR1 MNHNS and CDR2 SASEGT. The CDR3 protein is CASPQPYSNQPQHF. CDR3 nucleotides: TGTGCCAGCCCACAGCCTTATAGCAATCAGCCCCAGCATTTT.

This clonotype has only a few counts. V is TRBV15 and J is TRBJ2-1, with TRBD1 as a possible D gene (6 bases). The ends were cut back, 4 bases at V and 2 bases at J, with 9 bases in the middle. There are 14 residues in the CDR3. Germline CDR1 is LNHNV and CDR2 is YYDKDF (reference sequence). CDR3 sequence (DNA): TGTGCCACCAGCATAGGACAGACCTACAATGAGCAGTTCTTC. This encodes CATSIGQTYNEQFF. Combining the CDR3 with reference TRBV15 and TRBJ2-1 gives the whole variable domain DAMVIQNPRYQVTQFGKPVTLSCSQTLNHNVMYWYQQKSSQAPKLLFHYYDKDFNNEADTPDNFQSRRPNTSFCFLDIRSPGLGDTAMYLCATSIGQTYNEQFFGPGTRLTVL.

The chain combines TRBV10-3 with TRBJ1-1; D not certain. CDR3 size: 15 residues. The ends were cut back, 0 bases at V and 2 bases at J, with 10 bases in the middle. Germline CDR1 reads ENHRY; CDR2 reads SYGVKD. The CDR3 loop reads CAISESDGPNTEAFF. CDR3 nucleotide sequence: TGTGCCATCAGTGAGTCGGATGGACCCAACACTGAAGCTTTCTTT.

Many counts were recorded for this clonotype. The chain recombines TRBV7-8 with TRBJ2-3; D possibly corresponds to TRBD2 (6 bases). The CDR3 is made up of 14 amino acids. V shed 5 bases and J shed 3 bases, with 12 bases lying between them. Germline-derived CDR1 and CDR2 are SGHVS and FQNEAQ. CDR3 amino acids: CASSARGATDTQYF. The CDR3 coding sequence is TGTGCCAGCAGCGCGCGCGGGGCGACAGATACGCAGTATTTT.

This clonotype was detected many times. The chain uses TRBV28 and TRBJ1-1; 11 nucleotides line up with TRBD1. V was pared by 8 bases and J by 3 bases, with 14 bases of the junction left unmatched. The CDR3 consists of 17 residues. The germline CDR1 and CDR2 sequences are MDHEN and SYDVKM. CDR3 amino acids: CASRSPRTGGVHTEAFF. CDR3 sequence (DNA): TGTGCCAGCCGCAGCCCCCGGACAGGGGGCGTTCACACTGAAGCTTTCTTT.

The V and J genes are TRBV27 and TRBJ2-7, with TRBD1 matching 9 bases. The length of the CDR3 is 14 residues. CDR1 is MNHEY, CDR2 SMNVEV, per germline (reference sequence). Germline trimming cut 5 bases from V and 5 bases from J; bases unmatched to any gene: 7. The CDR3 region is CASSPGTGTHEQYF. The CDR3 nucleotides read TGTGCCAGCAGTCCCGGGACAGGGACTCACGAGCAGTACTTC.

The J gene is TRBJ1-1, the V gene TRBV11-2, with 12 bases matching TRBD1. The CDR3 consists of 21 residues. Germline V gene sequence: CDR1 SGHAT, CDR2 FQNNGV. Trimming removed 5 bases from V and 1 base from J; junction bases left unmatched: 20. For the CDR3, the DNA is TGTGCCAGCAGCAATCACCCCATGGGGACAGGGGGCGCGGGACCGAACACTGAAGCTTTCTTT. Protein sequence: CASSNHPMGTGGAGPNTEAFF.

The table lists this clonotype with a few counts. The chain employs TRBV6-6 and TRBJ2-3; D is unresolved. The CDR3 length is 15 residues. V was shortened by 6 bases and J by 6 bases, with 19 bases between the two germline ends. The germline V gene encodes CDR1 MNHNY and CDR2 SVGAGI (reference sequence). CDR3 sequence: CASSYLVPSRDTQYF. Written as DNA, the CDR3 is TGTGCCAGCAGCTACCTTGTGCCCTCGCGTGATACGCAGTATTTT.

The chain joins TRBV27 to TRBJ1-5; D may be TRBD1 (5 bases). The germline gives CDR1 MNHEY, CDR2 SMNVEV (reference sequence). The CDR3 is made up of 13 amino acids. V lost 6 bases and J lost 6, with 12 bases in between. The CDR3 reads CASSLGGFQPQHF. As DNA, the CDR3 is TGTGCCAGCAGCCTGGGGGGGTTTCAGCCCCAGCATTTT.

This clonotype showed up just a few times. The rearrangement joins TRBV7-3 to TRBJ2-1; D assignment may be TRBD1 or TRBD2 (5 bases each). The CDR3 runs 14 residues. Trimming stripped 5 bases from V and 8 bases from J, with 16 bases between. Looked up from germline, CDR1 is SGHTA and CDR2 is FQGTGA. The CDR3 DNA is TGTGCCAGCAGCCGGGGACCCGGAAGGGATGAGCAGTTCTTC. Its translation: CASSRGPGRDEQFF.